Listed here are 22 T cell receptor beta chains from one sample, sequenced in a study of blood T cell repertoires in COVID-19. Assay used: immunoSEQ multiplex PCR; TCRdb lists only in-frame clones, some missing. The sample consists of more than 200,000 clones, over 80% of them appearing once. Sample: peripheral blood. The origin of the receptors is a young man with COVID-19, enrolled during active disease.

The chain combines TRBV14 with TRBJ2-7; D may be TRBD2 (6 bases). The V gene's germline CDR1 is SGHDN and CDR2 FVKESK. This CDR3 spans 13 amino acids. V gave up 3 bases and J gave up 9 bases, with 15 bases separating them. The CDR3 loop is CASSHLRVGRQYF. CDR3 sequence (DNA): TGTGCCAGCAGCCATCTCAGGGTCGGGAGGCAGTACTTC.

This chain joins TRBV2 and TRBJ1-5; 9 bases fit TRBD1. The CDR3 covers 14 residues. The germline gives CDR1 SNHLY, CDR2 FYNNEI. V shed 5 bases and J 6 bases; nucleotides not matched to a gene: 5. The CDR3 DNA reads as TGTGCCAGCAGTAGGGACAGGGAGAGTCAGCCCCAGCATTTT. Its protein is CASSRDRESQPQHF.

This chain links TRBV6-2 or TRBV6-3 with TRBJ1-5, with 8 positions matching TRBD1. This CDR3 is built from 19 residues. Germline V lookup: CDR1 MNHEY, CDR2 SVGEGT. The junction had 12 bases not matched to a gene; V was cut back by 2 bases and J by 0 bases. CDR3 region: CASSYPGTGDPYSNQPQHF. CDR3 nucleotides: TGTGCCAGCAGTTACCCGGGGACAGGCGACCCCTATAGCAATCAGCCCCAGCATTTT.

The chain employs TRBV19 and TRBJ1-1; a possible D gene is TRBD1 (5 bases). The CDR3 spans 14 residues. The V gene lost 5 bases and the J gene lost 4 bases, with 14 bases spanning the gap. Germline CDR1 is LNHDA and CDR2 is SQIVND (reference sequence). The CDR3 sequence is CASSSLGGGTEAFF. The CDR3 coding sequence is TGTGCCAGTAGTTCGCTTGGGGGGGGCACTGAAGCTTTCTTT.

The CDR3 spells CASSLDPFVRYNEQFF. The CDR3, as DNA: TGTGCCAGCAGCTTAGATCCGTTCGTTCGGTACAATGAGCAGTTCTTC. This chain connects TRBV11-2 to TRBJ2-1; D ambiguous. Per germline, CDR1 SGHAT and CDR2 FQNNGV. The CDR3 length is 16 residues. V was shortened by 0 bases and J by 4 bases, with 13 bases between the two germline ends.

V gene TRBV2 combines with J gene TRBJ1-1; a possible D gene is TRBD1 (6 bases). With 6 bases removed from V and 7 bases from J, the gap between germline ends came to 15 bases. The CDR3 consists of 13 residues. Germline-derived CDR1 and CDR2 are SNHLY and FYNNEI. CDR3 amino acids: CASSEQGQGEAFF. The CDR3 coding sequence is TGTGCCAGCAGCGAACAGGGCCAGGGTGAAGCTTTCTTT.

V gene TRBV2 combines with J gene TRBJ1-1, with D maybe TRBD1 (5 bases). Trimming shortened V by 1 base and J by 4 bases, and 10 bases separated the two germline ends. The germline V gene has CDR1 SNHLY and CDR2 FYNNEI. The CDR3 is 14 residues long. CDR3 DNA: TGTGCCAGCAGTGAAGGTCGGGGGACCACTGAAGCTTTCTTT. Translation: CASSEGRGTTEAFF.

The chain uses TRBV6-5 and TRBJ1-2; a weak D match, TRBD1 (5 bases). Trimming removed 5 bases from V and 3 bases from J, with 16 bases in between. CDR3 length equals 15 residues. Germline V lookup: CDR1 MNHEY, CDR2 SVGAGI. CDR3 coding DNA: TGTGCCAGCAGTCCCTGGGCAGGGAAATACTATGGCTACACCTTC. Protein sequence: CASSPWAGKYYGYTF.

The chain carries TRBV2 and TRBJ1-1, with 8 bases matching TRBD1. This CDR3 has 14 amino acids. J lost 2 bases, V lost 4 bases, and 3 bases had no gene match. Germline CDR1 and CDR2: SNHLY and FYNNEI. CDR3: CASSGDRPNTEAFF. CDR3 sequence (DNA): TGTGCCAGCAGTGGGGACAGGCCTAACACTGAAGCTTTCTTT.

This chain links TRBV28 with TRBJ1-2, with 9 bases aligning to TRBD1. There are 13 residues in the CDR3. Trimming at V came to 6 bases and at J to 7 bases, leaving 6 bases not matched to a gene. Germline V gives CDR1 MDHEN, CDR2 SYDVKM. CDR3 sequence (DNA): TGTGCCAGCAGCCCGGGACAGGGAAGTGGCTACACCTTC. This sequence encodes CASSPGQGSGYTF.

The rearrangement links TRBV29-1 to TRBJ1-2; a possible D gene is TRBD1 (6 bases). Germline values: CDR1 SQVTM, CDR2 ANQGSEA. V was cut by 5 bases and J by 6 bases, with 16 bases left in between. The CDR3 covers 13 residues. CDR3 sequence: CSVRDQGFDGYTF. CDR3 bases: TGCAGCGTTCGGGACCAGGGGTTCGATGGCTACACCTTC.

This clone was seen more than once but under ten times. The CDR3 DNA sequence: TGTGCCACCAGCACCCCACCGGGGACTAGCGGGGGGCTAAGCTTGTACTTC. As protein: CATSTPPGTSGGLSLYF. The chain employs TRBV15 and TRBJ2-7, with TRBD2 matching 15 bases. This CDR3 region has 17 residues. The V gene's germline CDR1 is LNHNV and CDR2 YYDKDF (reference sequence). The V gene end was trimmed by 4 bases and the J gene end by 12 bases; junction bases not matched to a gene: 16.

V is TRBV6-5 and J is TRBJ1-2; TRBD1 matches 8 bases. There are 16 residues in the CDR3. Per germline, CDR1 MNHEY and CDR2 SVGAGI. The J segment lost 4 bases and the V segment lost 2 bases, leaving 9 bases of the junction unmatched. CDR3 protein: CASSYQGASLSYGYTF. The CDR3 DNA reads TGTGCCAGCAGTTACCAGGGGGCCTCCTTGAGCTATGGCTACACCTTC.

This clone was recorded once. The rearrangement joins TRBV15 to TRBJ2-2; D gene unclear. This CDR3 is built from 16 residues. Per the germline V gene, CDR1 is LNHNV and CDR2 is YYDKDF (reference sequence). V was clipped by 0 bases and J by 1 base, with 9 bases between them. CDR3 sequence (DNA): TGTGCCACCAGCAGAGATGAGGAGTGGAACACCGGGGAGCTGTTTTTT. Translating it yields CATSRDEEWNTGELFF. The full variable domain, its missing parts supplied by reference TRBV15 and TRBJ2-2, is DAMVIQNPRYQVTQFGKPVTLSCSQTLNHNVMYWYQQKSSQAPKLLFHYYDKDFNNEADTPDNFQSRRPNTSFCFLDIRSPGLGDTAMYLCATSRDEEWNTGELFFGEGSRLTVL.

The J gene is TRBJ1-1, the V gene TRBV28; D unresolved. The CDR3 consists of 14 residues. CDR1 and CDR2 (germline): MDHEN, SYDVKM. V was trimmed by 2 bases and J by 1 base, leaving 8 bases between them. The DNA for the CDR3 is TGTGCCAGCAGTTTAACTGCCGCGAACACTGAAGCTTTCTTT. As protein: CASSLTAANTEAFF.

The chain carries TRBV7-6 and TRBJ2-2, with 9 bases aligning to TRBD2. The CDR3 spans 16 residues. Germline values: CDR1 SGHVS, CDR2 FNYEAQ. With 1 base clipped from V and 3 bases from J, the junction kept 3 bases outside the gene matches. CDR3 loop: CASSLVLAGYTGELFF. CDR3 coding DNA: TGTGCCAGCAGCTTAGTCCTAGCGGGATACACCGGGGAGCTGTTTTTT.

The chain is built from TRBV5-6 and TRBJ2-1; 10 bases are shared with TRBD2. There are 15 residues in the CDR3. Germline CDR1 reads SGHDT; CDR2 reads YYEEEE. The trim removed 8 bases at V and 3 bases at J, leaving 8 bases unmatched. CDR3 region: CASRTLAGVYNEQFF. DNA of the CDR3: TGTGCCAGTCGAACCCTAGCGGGAGTCTACAATGAGCAGTTCTTC.

This chain uses TRBV28 with TRBJ2-1; the match to TRBD2 covers 10 bases. The V segment lost 7 bases and the J segment 8 bases; nucleotides outside the gene matches: 8. Per germline, CDR1 MDHEN and CDR2 SYDVKM. The CDR3 totals 14 residues. CDR3 region: CASTPDSGRYEQFF. DNA for the CDR3: TGTGCCAGCACCCCCGATAGCGGGAGGTATGAGCAGTTCTTC.

V gene TRBV11-3 combines with J gene TRBJ1-1, with D possibly being TRBD1 (5 bases). The germline V gene encodes CDR1 SGHNT and CDR2 YENEEA. This CDR3 is 13 amino acids long. V was pared by 1 base and J by 4 bases, with 7 bases between. CDR3 sequence reads: CASSLVRGTEAFF. Here the CDR3 DNA reads TGTGCCAGCAGCTTAGTAAGGGGCACTGAAGCTTTCTTT.

The rearrangement uses TRBV5-1 and TRBJ1-3, with 7 bases identical to TRBD1. CDR3 length equals 15 residues. The trim removed 4 bases at V and 2 bases at J, leaving 6 bases unmatched. The germline V gene has CDR1 SGHRS and CDR2 YFSETQ. The CDR3 spells CASSPQTGTGNTIYF. The CDR3 DNA reads TGCGCCAGCAGCCCCCAGACAGGGACTGGAAACACCATATATTTT. Combining the CDR3 with reference TRBV5-1 and TRBJ1-3 gives the whole variable domain KAGVTQTPRYLIKTRGQQVTLSCSPISGHRSVSWYQQTPGQGLQFLFEYFSETQRNKGNFPGRFSGRQFSNSRSEMNVSTLELGDSALYLCASSPQTGTGNTIYFGEGSWLTVV.

The chain recombines TRBV28 with TRBJ2-7; possible D gene TRBD1, 5 bases. Germline CDR1 MDHEN, CDR2 SYDVKM. V was clipped by 4 bases and J by 0 bases, with 16 bases between them. This CDR3 comprises 16 residues. The CDR3 DNA follows: TGTGCCAGCAGTTCGGACACCGAATTACTCTCCTACGAGCAGTACTTC. This gives the protein CASSSDTELLSYEQYF.

The rearrangement links TRBV9 to TRBJ1-2; 7 bases fit TRBD1. Germline loops: CDR1 SGDLS, CDR2 YYNGEE. V dropped 3 bases and J dropped 1; count of bases not matched to a gene: 15. The CDR3 has 18 amino acids. CDR3 coding DNA: TGTGCCAGCAGCGATCGACAGGGAACCGCCTCCGTTAACTATGGCTACACCTTC. Protein: CASSDRQGTASVNYGYTF.